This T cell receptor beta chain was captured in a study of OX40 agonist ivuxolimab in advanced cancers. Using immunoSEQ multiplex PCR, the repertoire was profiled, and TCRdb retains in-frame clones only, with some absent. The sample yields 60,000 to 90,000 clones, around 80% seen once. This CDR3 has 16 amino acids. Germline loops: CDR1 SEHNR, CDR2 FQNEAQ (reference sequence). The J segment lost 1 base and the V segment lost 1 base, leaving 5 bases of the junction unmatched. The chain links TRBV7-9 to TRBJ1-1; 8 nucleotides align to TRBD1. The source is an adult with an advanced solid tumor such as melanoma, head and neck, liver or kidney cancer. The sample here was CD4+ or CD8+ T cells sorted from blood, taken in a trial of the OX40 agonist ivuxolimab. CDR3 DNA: TGTGCCAGCAGCTTAGGACCTGGACAGGGGAACACTGAAGCTTTCTTT. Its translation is CASSLGPGQGNTEAFF.